The clone carrying this T cell receptor (beta chain) has a handful of counts. Its antigen is not known. The source of the sample is a study of T cells in Graves' hyperthyroidism and ophthalmopathy. Across the study: The blood sample was taken at first diagnosis, before treatment began. Whole-study findings and limits: Ophthalmopathy was predicted by the model a median of 6.5 months ahead of onset.

Uncontrolled infection, other autoimmune disease, pregnancy or lactation led to exclusion. Out of around 10 ml of fresh peripheral blood came the PBMCs. The CDR3 length is 15 residues. Germline CDR1 reads MGHRA; CDR2 reads YSYEKL. The V gene lost 4 bases and the J gene lost 1 base, with 13 bases spanning the gap. Amplified regions were TCR beta CDR3 sequences from RNA transcripts. A first-round RT-PCR of the TCR CDR3 used the HTBI primer set. TCRdb reanalysed the multiplex PCR reads using MiXCR and keeps one entry per CDR3 protein. The sample consists of more than 550,000 distinct CDR3 sequences, 18% of them appearing once.

Sequencing used blood. The sequence was collected from a woman aged 50 to 60 with Graves' hyperthyroidism that later progressed to Graves' ophthalmopathy. The chain joins TRBV4-1 to TRBJ2-5, with a possible D match to TRBD2 (5 bases). The CDR3 sequence is CASSPGFQVQETQYF. The CDR3 DNA sequence: TGCGCCAGCAGCCCGGGGTTTCAGGTCCAAGAGACCCAGTACTTC.